Listed here are 25 T cell receptor beta chains from one sample, sequenced in a study of PD-L1 blockade in urothelial cancer. Assay used: immunoSEQ multiplex PCR; TCRdb lists only in-frame clones, some missing. This table has 60,000 to 70,000 clones, 75% to 90% appearing once. Time point: pretreatment peripheral blood. The sample consisted of PBMCs, taken around atezolizumab (anti-PD-L1) treatment. The source is a man between 65 and 79 years old with urothelial cancer.

This sequence joins TRBV7-9 and TRBJ1-1; possibly TRBD1 for D (5 bases). Germline values: CDR1 SEHNR, CDR2 FQNEAQ (reference sequence). CDR3 length: 14 amino acids. Trimming removed 5 bases at V and 3 bases at J, with 13 bases between. CDR3: CASSEEGFHTEAFF. Here the CDR3 DNA reads TGTGCCAGCAGCGAGGAGGGGTTTCACACTGAAGCTTTCTTT. The full variable domain, completed using reference TRBV7-9 and TRBJ1-1, is DTGVSQNPRHKITKRGQNVTFRCDPISEHNRLYWYRQTLGQGPEFLTYFQNEAQLEKSRLLSDRFSAERPKGSFSTLEIQRTEQGDSAMYLCASSEEGFHTEAFFGQGTRLTVV.

The chain recombines TRBV6-6 with TRBJ1-4, with a tentative D call TRBD1 (5 bases). Germline CDR1 MNHNY, CDR2 SVGAGI (reference sequence). Trimming pared 4 bases from V and 6 bases from J, leaving 15 bases between. The CDR3 consists of 15 residues. The CDR3 DNA reads as TGTGCCAGCAGTTCGAAGGGACGGGGGGATGAAAAACTGTTTTTT. Residues: CASSSKGRGDEKLFF.

CDR3 sequence: CASSPDRAFGRNQPQHF. CDR3 sequence (DNA): TGTGCCAGCAGTCCGGACAGGGCCTTCGGACGCAATCAGCCCCAGCATTTT. V gene TRBV2 combines with J gene TRBJ1-5; 8 bases align to TRBD1. V gave up 5 bases and J gave up 2 bases; unmatched junction bases: 11. The CDR3 runs 17 residues. Germline CDR1 SNHLY, CDR2 FYNNEI.

The CDR3: CASSPLTAEAFF. The DNA of the CDR3 is TGTGCCAGCTCCCCCCTGACAGCTGAAGCTTTCTTT. The chain is built from TRBV2 and TRBJ1-1; possible D gene TRBD1, 5 bases. The length of the CDR3 is 12 residues. Per germline, CDR1 SNHLY and CDR2 FYNNEI. V dropped 8 bases and J dropped 6 bases, with 13 bases sitting between them.

The rearrangement joins TRBV7-2 to TRBJ2-1; TRBD2 is a possible D gene (6 bases). The CDR3 spans 15 residues. Germline CDR1 SGHTA, CDR2 FQGNSA. V was shortened by 2 bases and J by 5 bases, with 13 bases between the two germline ends. The CDR3 DNA reads as TGTGCCAGCAGCTTATTGCGCCTAGCGAACAATGAGCAGTTCTTC. Translated: CASSLLRLANNEQFF.

The genes are TRBV6-1 and TRBJ1-2, with 7 bases matching TRBD1. The V and J ends lost 4 bases and 6 bases, in that order; junction bases with no gene match: 8. Germline CDR1 is MNHNS and CDR2 is SASEGT. There are 14 residues in the CDR3. CDR3 sequence reads: CASSVGGRGDGYTF. The CDR3 nucleotides read TGTGCCAGCAGTGTAGGGGGCAGGGGCGATGGCTACACCTTC.

Concerning this clone itself: The sample contains more than one DNA sequence encoding this CDR3. V and J are TRBV7-9 and TRBJ1-2, with unresolved D. The CDR3 totals 12 residues. Germline CDR1 is SEHNR and CDR2 is FQNEAQ (reference sequence). V was pared by 4 bases and J by 1 base, with 4 bases between. CDR3 coding DNA: TGTGCCAGCAGCTCCTATAACTATGGCTACACCTTC. Amino acids: CASSSYNYGYTF.

The chain is built from TRBV9 and TRBJ1-2; 7 bases fit TRBD1. CDR3 length: 15 residues. Losses at the gene ends were 4 bases for V and 2 bases for J; bases not matched to a gene: 8. Germline CDR1 and CDR2: SGDLS and YYNGEE. In DNA form, the CDR3 reads TGTGCCAGCAGCCCACAGGGGATCCAGAACTATGGCTACACCTTC. Amino acid sequence: CASSPQGIQNYGYTF.

The chain couples TRBV25-1 to TRBJ1-6; D is undetermined. Per germline, CDR1 MGHDK and CDR2 SYGVNS. Trimming shortened V by 0 bases and J by 9 bases, and 6 bases separated the two germline ends. This CDR3 region has 13 residues. CDR3 sequence reads: CASSEYRSSPLHF. The CDR3 bases are TGTGCCAGCAGTGAATATAGGAGTTCACCCCTCCACTTT. Based on the CDR3 plus reference TRBV25-1 and TRBJ1-6, the full variable domain is EADIYQTPRYLVIGTGKKITLECSQTMGHDKMYWYQQDPGMELHLIHYSYGVNSTEKGDLSSESTVSRIRTEHFPLTLESARPSHTSQYLCASSEYRSSPLHFGNGTRLTVT.

This chain links TRBV28 with TRBJ1-5; 7 bases fit TRBD1. The germline V gene has CDR1 MDHEN and CDR2 SYDVKM. The trim removed 3 bases at V and 7 bases at J, leaving 9 bases unmatched. This CDR3 spans 15 amino acids. CDR3 bases: TGTGCCAGCAGTTTTTCCGGGACAGAAGGACAGCCCCAGCATTTT. This codes for CASSFSGTEGQPQHF.

This chain uses TRBV27 with TRBJ2-2; 9 bases are a match to TRBD1. The CDR3 loop spans 16 amino acids. CDR1 is MNHEY, CDR2 SMNVEV, per germline (reference sequence). Trimming at V came to 6 bases and at J to 3 bases, leaving 8 bases not matched to a gene. CDR3 sequence: CASSRYRGLDTGELFF. The CDR3 DNA is TGTGCCAGCAGCCGATACAGGGGGCTGGACACCGGGGAGCTGTTTTTT.

The chain combines TRBV6-5 with TRBJ2-1, with 9 bases matching TRBD1. The V gene's germline CDR1 is MNHEY and CDR2 SVGAGI. Germline trimming cut 2 bases from V and 9 bases from J; bases unmatched to any gene: 8. The CDR3 runs to 15 residues. CDR3 nucleotide sequence: TGTGCCAGCAGTTACGGGACAGGGAAAGGGGGTGAGCAGTTCTTC. Protein: CASSYGTGKGGEQFF.

This clone was observed a handful of times. V and J are TRBV19 and TRBJ1-1; D gene unclear. Looked up from germline, CDR1 is LNHDA and CDR2 is SQIVND (reference sequence). Trimming took off 3 bases at V and 5 bases at J, with 7 bases between the two ends. The CDR3 has 12 residues. This CDR3 reads CASSMRETEAFF. CDR3 DNA: TGTGCCAGTAGTATGAGGGAGACTGAAGCTTTCTTT. The whole variable domain, remainder taken from reference TRBV19 and TRBJ1-1, is DGGITQSPKYLFRKEGQNVTLSCEQNLNHDAMYWYRQDPGQGLRLIYYSQIVNDFQKGDIAEGYSVSREKKESFPLTVTSAQKNPTAFYLCASSMRETEAFFGQGTRLTVV.

The V call is TRBV4-3, the J call TRBJ2-2; a weak D match, TRBD1 (6 bases). The CDR3 totals 15 residues. Germline CDR1 and CDR2: LGHNA and YSLEER. Trimming took off 3 bases at V and 6 bases at J, with 14 bases between the two ends. The CDR3 sequence: CASSQMNRVAGELFF. DNA of the CDR3: TGCGCCAGCAGCCAGATGAACAGGGTCGCCGGGGAGCTGTTTTTT.

The rearrangement uses TRBV12-5 and TRBJ2-3, with a tentative D call TRBD1 (6 bases). The CDR3 consists of 14 residues. V was cut by 6 bases and J by 6 bases, with 16 bases left in between. Germline V gene sequence: CDR1 LGHNT, CDR2 FRNRAP. The CDR3 reads CASGQGGIVDTQYF. The CDR3 region has the DNA TGTGCTAGTGGCCAAGGGGGAATTGTGGATACGCAGTATTTT. Combining the CDR3 with reference TRBV12-5 and TRBJ2-3 gives the whole variable domain DARVTQTPRHKVTEMGQEVTMRCQPILGHNTVFWYRQTMMQGLELLAYFRNRAPLDDSGMPKDRFSAEMPDATLATLKIQPSEPRDSAVYFCASGQGGIVDTQYFGPGTRLTVL.

The genes are TRBV6-5 and TRBJ2-5; the D is unclear. The CDR3 runs 16 residues. The V end lost 0 bases, the J end lost 4 bases, and 15 bases lay between the germline ends. Per the germline V gene, CDR1 is MNHEY and CDR2 is SVGAGI. The CDR3: CASSYSMNRPRETQYF. The DNA for the CDR3 is TGTGCCAGCAGTTACTCGATGAACAGACCAAGAGAGACCCAGTACTTC.

The chain is built from TRBV28 and TRBJ2-1, with 7 bases matching TRBD1. Trimming at V came to 8 bases and at J to 6 bases, leaving 7 bases not matched to a gene. CDR3 length equals 13 residues. The germline V gene encodes CDR1 MDHEN and CDR2 SYDVKM. This CDR3 is CASSQGRPNEQFF. The CDR3 DNA reads as TGTGCCAGCTCACAGGGGCGCCCCAATGAGCAGTTCTTC.

This clone was counted a few times. The V call is TRBV5-1, the J call TRBJ2-5; 7 bases are shared with TRBD2. This CDR3 has 13 amino acids. The germline V gene has CDR1 SGHRS and CDR2 YFSETQ. After removal of 4 bases from V and 5 bases from J, the junction contained 5 bases not matched to a gene. In nucleotides, the CDR3 is TGCGCCAGCAGCCGGGGGGAAGGGGAGACCCAGTACTTC. Translation: CASSRGEGETQYF.

The J gene is TRBJ2-5, the V gene TRBV5-1; 9 bases map to TRBD2. Per the germline V gene, CDR1 is SGHRS and CDR2 is YFSETQ. The CDR3 covers 16 residues. J gave up 0 bases and V 4 bases, and 7 bases lay outside the gene matches. The CDR3 region is CASSRLAETYQETQYF. CDR3 coding DNA: TGCGCCAGCAGCCGACTAGCGGAGACGTACCAAGAGACCCAGTACTTC.

V usage is TRBV6-5 and J usage is TRBJ1-2, with unresolved D. The CDR3 runs 13 residues. V was pared by 4 bases and J by 7 bases, with 13 bases between. The V gene's germline CDR1 is MNHEY and CDR2 SVGAGI. CDR3 in amino acids: CASSSSGSPGYTF. The CDR3 DNA reads TGTGCCAGCAGTTCATCCGGGAGCCCTGGCTACACCTTC.

This chain links TRBV27 with TRBJ2-5, with 14 bases identical to TRBD2. Germline loops: CDR1 MNHEY, CDR2 SMNVEV (reference sequence). CDR3 length equals 16 residues. With V trimmed by 5 bases and J by 6 bases, 8 bases remained unmatched. In nucleotides, the CDR3 is TGTGCCAGCAGTGGGGGACTAGCGGGAGAGGGGAAGACCCAGTACTTC. It specifies CASSGGLAGEGKTQYF.

This clone was found once. The chain is built from TRBV7-2 and TRBJ1-1; no definite D call. Looked up from germline, CDR1 is SGHTA and CDR2 is FQGNSA. The length of the CDR3 is 13 residues. V lost 1 base, J lost 3 bases, and 6 bases lay in between. CDR3: CASSLDGDTEAFF. The DNA of the CDR3 is TGTGCCAGCAGCTTAGACGGGGACACTGAAGCTTTCTTT.

The chain has TRBV7-2 and TRBJ2-1, with 7 nucleotides matching TRBD1. From germline, CDR1 is SGHTA and CDR2 FQGNSA. This CDR3 has 15 amino acids. Trimming cost V 0 bases and J 6 bases; bases outside gene matches: 5. CDR3 in amino acids: CASSLAYNRGNEQFF. CDR3 nucleotide sequence: TGTGCCAGCAGCTTAGCTTACAACAGGGGCAATGAGCAGTTCTTC. Combining the CDR3 with reference TRBV7-2 and TRBJ2-1 gives the whole variable domain GAGVSQSPSNKVTEKGKDVELRCDPISGHTALYWYRQSLGQGLEFLIYFQGNSAPDKSGLPSDRFSAERTGGSVSTLTIQRTQQEDSAVYLCASSLAYNRGNEQFFGPGTRLTVL.

CDR3 protein: CASSLAGKNTEAFF. Written as DNA, the CDR3 is TGTGCCAGCAGCTTAGCGGGGAAAAACACTGAAGCTTTCTTT. The chain couples TRBV5-8 to TRBJ1-1; D ambiguous. Looked up from germline, CDR1 is SGHTS and CDR2 is YDEGEE. This CDR3 region has 14 residues. The V end lost 2 bases, the J end lost 2 bases, and 10 bases lay between the germline ends.

The chain links TRBV27 to TRBJ1-2, with 7 bases aligning to TRBD1. CDR1 is MNHEY, CDR2 SMNVEV, per germline (reference sequence). Germline trimming cut 9 bases from V and 7 bases from J; bases unmatched to any gene: 8. This CDR3 spans 12 amino acids. The CDR3 is CASKQGLGGYTF. The DNA for the CDR3 is TGTGCCAGTAAACAGGGGTTGGGTGGCTACACCTTC.